The clone carrying this T cell receptor (beta chain) came up a few times. What it binds is unknown. These data belong to a study of cytomegalovirus exposure and HLA in healthy donors. About the research overall: As released early, the data held 85 million to 95 million unique TCRs from HLA-typed donors.

Study outcomes and limitations: There were a few CMV-associated chains whose specificity for CMV antigens was confirmed in vitro. Listed as cytomegalovirus-associated were 150 to 200 TCR beta chains.

PCR involved 60 Vbeta and 13 Jbeta primers. Only in-frame clones appear in the TCRdb table, and some are missing; sequencing was by immunoSEQ multiplex PCR. Found here are under 70,000 clones, less than 85% of them singletons; the top ten hold roughly 21%. This CDR3 spans 14 amino acids. CDR1 and CDR2 (germline): MNHNS, SASEGT. V lost 0 bases to trimming and J lost 5 bases, with 10 bases between them. The chain employs TRBV6-1 and TRBJ1-2; D is ambiguous. The TCR comes from a woman aged 60-75 years in good health and CMV-seropositive. What was sequenced was PBMCs. CDR3 DNA sequence: TGTGCCAGCAGTGAAGCGCCGCAGATATATGGCTACACCTTC. Its translation is CASSEAPQIYGYTF.